These 20 T cell receptor beta chains share one sample of origin, sequenced in a study of CD8 T cells in Susac syndrome. Random hexamers were used to reverse transcribe the RNA input (about 0.5 to 1 ug). TCRdb re-analysed the immunoSEQ multiplex PCR reads in MiXCR, keeping a single row per CDR3 protein. The sample consists of about 300,000 distinct CDR3 sequences, over 75% of them appearing once. The sample was CD8+ T cells from PBMCs. The receptors shown here come from a human donor with multiple sclerosis.

The CDR3, as DNA: TGTGCCAGCTCACCCAACGGATGGGCCGGGGAGCTGTTTTTT. It encodes CASSPNGWAGELFF. This chain uses TRBV18 with TRBJ2-2; no definite D call. The CDR3 extends over 14 amino acids. V was clipped by 3 bases and J by 6 bases, with 11 bases between them. Germline V gene data show CDR1 as KGHSH and CDR2 as LQKENI.

This clonotype was detected a few times. The chain combines TRBV4-3 with TRBJ2-3; 16 bases are shared with TRBD2. The CDR3 runs to 15 residues. The trim removed 5 bases at V and 5 bases at J, leaving 1 base unmatched. Germline V gene lookup returns CDR1 LGHNA and CDR2 YSLEER. The CDR3 DNA reads TGCGCCAGCAGCGGGACTAGCGGGAGGGGAGATACGCAGTATTTT. Translating it yields CASSGTSGRGDTQYF.

This clonotype was seen only once. This rearrangement joins TRBV4-3 to TRBJ2-1; D is perhaps TRBD2 (5 bases). The CDR3 has 16 amino acids. The germline V gene encodes CDR1 LGHNA and CDR2 YSLEER. The V end lost 0 bases, the J end lost 8 bases, and 17 bases lay between the germline ends. CDR3 in DNA: TGCGCCAGCAGCCAAGAAGGCGCGGAGGACGGCCATGAGCAGTTCTTC. Encoded protein: CASSQEGAEDGHEQFF.

The chain links TRBV27 to TRBJ1-2; D may be TRBD1 (5 bases). Trimming left V 4 bases short and J 5 bases short, with 11 bases between. The CDR3 consists of 13 residues. CDR1 and CDR2 from the germline V gene are MNHEY and SMNVEV (reference sequence). CDR3 DNA sequence: TGTGCCAGCAGTTCGGGCAGGGTTTATGGCTACACCTTC. It specifies CASSSGRVYGYTF.

A few counts support this clonotype. This rearrangement joins TRBV5-4 to TRBJ1-1, with D possibly matching TRBD1 (5 bases). In germline, CDR1 is SGHNT, CDR2 YYREEE (reference sequence). Trimming took off 0 bases at V and 5 bases at J, with 11 bases between the two ends. This CDR3 is built from 14 residues. As DNA, the CDR3 is TGTGCCAGCAGCTTGGTGGCGGGGCTGACTGAAGCTTTCTTT. Amino acid sequence: CASSLVAGLTEAFF.

CDR3 bases: TGTGCCAGCAGCGCCACTAGCGGGATCGGCGATGAGCAGTTCTTC. This gives the protein CASSATSGIGDEQFF. The chain is built from TRBV14 and TRBJ2-1; TRBD2 matches at 10 bases. With 5 bases clipped from V and 8 bases from J, the junction kept 9 bases outside the gene matches. This CDR3 is built from 15 residues. CDR1 and CDR2 (germline): SGHDN, FVKESK. Based on the CDR3 plus reference TRBV14 and TRBJ2-1, the full variable domain is EAGVTQFPSHSVIEKGQTVTLRCDPISGHDNLYWYRRVMGKEIKFLLHFVKESKQDESGMPNNRFLAERTGGTYSTLKVQPAELEDSGVYFCASSATSGIGDEQFFGPGTRLTVL.

This chain joins TRBV19 and TRBJ2-1; D might be TRBD2 (5 bases). The V and J ends lost 0 bases and 0 bases respectively, with 9 bases between them. CDR1 LNHDA and CDR2 SQIVND come from the germline V gene (reference sequence). The CDR3 totals 16 residues. CDR3 protein: CASSIDLAVSYNEQFF. The CDR3, as DNA: TGTGCCAGTAGTATAGATCTAGCAGTCTCCTACAATGAGCAGTTCTTC.

The gene calls are TRBV7-9 and TRBJ2-3; D remains ambiguous. The ends were cut back, 8 bases at V and 4 bases at J, with 4 bases in the middle. Per the germline V gene, CDR1 is SEHNR and CDR2 is FQNEAQ (reference sequence). The CDR3 sequence is 10 residues long. The CDR3 nucleotides are TGTGCCAGCGGCGCAGATACGCAGTATTTT. Translation gives CASGADTQYF.

This chain connects TRBV28 to TRBJ1-2, with D possibly being TRBD1 (6 bases). Germline loops: CDR1 MDHEN, CDR2 SYDVKM. The CDR3 covers 15 residues. V lost 2 bases and J 2 bases, leaving 12 bases between the germline ends. CDR3 nucleotide sequence: TGTGCCAGCAGTTTAAGCAGAGGGGGGAACTATGGCTACACCTTC. Translation gives CASSLSRGGNYGYTF.

The chain combines TRBV7-8 with TRBJ2-5; no definite D call. The CDR3 has 13 residues. CDR1 is SGHVS and CDR2 is FQNEAQ in the germline V gene. Trimming stripped 5 bases from V and 2 bases from J, with 9 bases between. The CDR3 DNA follows: TGTGCCAGCAGCCCCGAGGATCAAGAGACCCAGTACTTC. Its translation is CASSPEDQETQYF.

This chain uses TRBV10-3 with TRBJ1-1; D might be TRBD1 (6 bases). This CDR3 has 16 residues. CDR1 and CDR2 (germline): ENHRY, SYGVKD. Trimming took off 0 bases at V and 8 bases at J, with 19 bases between the two ends. The CDR3 protein is CAISESLLKGGKEAFF. CDR3 in DNA: TGTGCCATCAGTGAGTCGTTGCTCAAGGGGGGCAAGGAAGCTTTCTTT.

This chain joins TRBV7-2 and TRBJ2-2; D perhaps matches TRBD2 (5 bases). The CDR3 is made up of 18 amino acids. The germline V gene has CDR1 SGHTA and CDR2 FQGNSA. Deletions cut 5 bases from V and 1 base from J, with 20 bases between. The CDR3 region is CASSPRTSDPRNTGELFF. Here the CDR3 DNA reads TGTGCCAGCAGCCCCAGAACTAGTGACCCTAGGAACACCGGGGAGCTGTTTTTT.

This clonotype showed up just once. The chain combines TRBV15 with TRBJ2-7; TRBD2 agrees at 9 bases. There are 15 residues in the CDR3. V was pared by 0 bases and J by 6 bases, with 6 bases of the junction left unmatched. The V gene's germline CDR1 is LNHNV and CDR2 YYDKDF (reference sequence). Here the CDR3 reads CATSRDVLAGREQYF. The CDR3 DNA reads TGTGCCACCAGCAGAGATGTCCTAGCGGGACGCGAGCAGTACTTC.

This clonotype appeared a few times. V is TRBV6-1 and J is TRBJ2-7, with a tentative D call TRBD1 (5 bases). Germline CDR1 reads MNHNS; CDR2 reads SASEGT. This CDR3 comprises 11 residues. The ends were cut back, 7 bases at V and 6 bases at J, with 10 bases in the middle. CDR3 protein: CASNTGFEQYF. For the CDR3, the DNA is TGTGCCAGCAACACAGGTTTCGAGCAGTACTTC.

The V and J genes are TRBV12-3 or TRBV12-4 and TRBJ2-1, with no clear D. Between the trimmed V and J ends, which lost 8 bases and 6 bases, there was a span of 14 bases. The CDR3 has 13 amino acids. The CDR3 sequence: CASFDQFGNEQFF. In DNA, the CDR3 is TGTGCCAGCTTCGACCAATTCGGCAATGAGCAGTTCTTC.

J is TRBJ2-7 and V is TRBV6-2 or TRBV6-3, with D hard to call. Trimming took 6 bases from V and 0 from J, leaving 27 bases between them. Germline CDR1 MNHEY, CDR2 SVGEGT. This CDR3 region has 19 residues. The CDR3 loop reads CASSPSARSTLSSSYEQYF. The CDR3 region has the DNA TGTGCCAGCAGCCCCAGTGCGAGAAGCACCCTCTCCTCCTCCTACGAGCAGTACTTC.

The chain joins TRBV28 to TRBJ2-7, with 7 bases identical to TRBD1. Trimming at V came to 6 bases and at J to 3 bases, leaving 2 bases not matched to a gene. In germline, CDR1 is MDHEN, CDR2 SYDVKM. This CDR3 contains 12 residues. The CDR3: CASSDRVYEQYF. CDR3 nucleotide sequence: TGTGCCAGCAGCGACAGGGTCTACGAGCAGTACTTC.

The chain couples TRBV7-3 to TRBJ2-3, with 8 nucleotides matching TRBD2. V was pared by 5 bases and J by 5 bases, with 6 bases of the junction left unmatched. Germline V gives CDR1 SGHTA, CDR2 FQGTGA. The CDR3 totals 14 residues. CDR3 coding DNA: TGTGCCAGCAGCCCCACTAGCGGTGGAGATACGCAGTATTTT. This sequence encodes CASSPTSGGDTQYF.

The rearrangement links TRBV5-4 to TRBJ2-5; unclear D gene. Trimming took 0 bases from V and 5 from J, leaving 8 bases between them. Per the germline V gene, CDR1 is SGHNT and CDR2 is YYREEE (reference sequence). This CDR3 comprises 13 residues. The CDR3 here is CASSLEATETQYF. The DNA of the CDR3 is TGTGCCAGCAGCTTGGAGGCTACCGAGACCCAGTACTTC.

This chain links TRBV9 with TRBJ2-7, with 7 positions matching TRBD2. The CDR3 covers 15 residues. Germline V gene sequence: CDR1 SGDLS, CDR2 YYNGEE. V shed 3 bases and J 2 bases; nucleotides not matched to a gene: 8. CDR3 coding DNA: TGTGCCAGCAGCGGGGGGGGGTTCCCCCCCTACGAGCAGTACTTC. It codes for CASSGGGFPPYEQYF.